The entry below describes one T cell receptor (beta chain). Antigen specificity is unknown. The CDR3 covers 12 residues. Germline V gene sequence: CDR1 MGHRA, CDR2 YSYEKL. Deletions cut 0 bases from V and 6 bases from J, with 4 bases between. Some clones are missing from TCRdb's copy, which holds only in-frame ones; the method was immunoSEQ multiplex PCR. The sample records tens of thousands of clones, over 85% being singletons. This record comes from a study of lymphopenia after photon versus proton radiotherapy. Study-level findings and limits: Larger post-nadir TCR diversity loss correlated inversely with survival in deceased patients. Oligoclonal CD8+ Temra expansion after nadir drove photon patients' diversity drop.

Material: peripheral blood, obtained from a patient treated with photon-based radiotherapy. The TCR was taken from a woman aged 50 to 60 with cholangiocarcinoma. The chain recombines TRBV4-1 with TRBJ2-3; no clear D. CDR3 in amino acids: CASSQDLDTQYF. In DNA form, the CDR3 reads TGCGCCAGCAGCCAAGACCTGGATACGCAGTATTTT.